A selection of T cell receptor beta chains follows, all from one sample in a study of cytomegalovirus exposure and HLA in healthy donors. Only in-frame clones appear in the TCRdb table, and some are missing; sequencing was by immunoSEQ multiplex PCR. Of 150,000 to 200,000 clones listed, about three quarters are singletons. Sequencing used PBMCs. These receptors all come from a young man in good health and CMV-seropositive. CDR3s leave out the opening cysteine and the closing phenylalanine or tryptophan.

V,J,CDR3
TRBV28,TRBJ1-1,ASSFRVTMNTEAF
TRBV18,TRBJ1-2,ASSSYRDSNYGYT
TRBV9,TRBJ2-1,ASSSDYGSEQF
TRBV6-6,TRBJ2-1,ASSPRLYNYNEQF
TRBV9,TRBJ1-1,ASSVRDSWNTEAF
TRBV10-1,TRBJ2-1,ASSEGLAGAKGNEQF
TRBV5-1,TRBJ1-3,ASSWTGGGNTIY
TRBV30,TRBJ1-1,AGEAAEAF
TRBV5-4,TRBJ2-5,ASSLAGGPETQY
TRBV28,TRBJ1-5,ASSSARRGNQPQH
TRBV5-1,TRBJ1-4,ASSSAGGNEKLF
TRBV6-5,TRBJ1-1,ASSYRQRTEAF